These 12 T cell receptor beta chains came from one sample sequenced in a study of cytomegalovirus exposure and HLA in healthy donors. PCR used 60 Vbeta primers and 13 Jbeta primers. Method: immunoSEQ multiplex PCR; TCRdb's copy keeps in-frame clones and lacks some. The sample contains some 100,000 clones, 75% of which appear only once. Sequencing was done on a sample of PBMCs. The source of these receptors is a man aged 50-60 years in good health and CMV-seronegative.

This clone was observed a few times. V is TRBV7-8 and J is TRBJ1-2; TRBD1 matches at 7 bases. This CDR3 region has 14 residues. Germline V lookup: CDR1 SGHVS, CDR2 FQNEAQ. Germline trimming cut 2 bases from V and 2 bases from J; bases unmatched to any gene: 2. CDR3 bases: TGTGCCAGCAGCTTACGGGACAGAAACTATGGCTACACCTTC. Translated, it gives CASSLRDRNYGYTF.

The chain joins TRBV7-3 to TRBJ2-3, with 14 positions matching TRBD2. The ends lost 1 base at V and 3 bases at J; junction bases unmatched: 3. Germline V lookup: CDR1 SGHTA, CDR2 FQGTGA. The CDR3 is 17 residues long. The CDR3 bases are TGTGCCAGCAGCTTAAAGGGACTAGCGGGAGAAACAGATACGCAGTATTTT. It translates to CASSLKGLAGETDTQYF.

This clone was observed once. This chain uses TRBV5-1 with TRBJ1-6; no clear D gene. This CDR3 contains 14 residues. Germline V lookup: CDR1 SGHRS, CDR2 YFSETQ. V lost 4 bases and J lost 5, with 10 bases in between. The CDR3 loop reads CASSVGVNNSPLHF. The CDR3, as DNA: TGCGCCAGCAGCGTCGGAGTTAATAATTCACCCCTCCACTTT.

This chain connects TRBV7-9 to TRBJ2-1; 9 bases agree with TRBD2. CDR1 and CDR2 from the germline V gene are SEHNR and FQNEAQ (reference sequence). The CDR3 sequence is 15 residues long. The V and J ends lost 7 bases and 6 bases, in that order; junction bases with no gene match: 10. CDR3 coding DNA: TGTGCCAGCATGAAATTAGCGGGGGTGAGCAATGAGCAGTTCTTC. It encodes CASMKLAGVSNEQFF.

The CDR3 is CASSPSGTGSYGYTF. The CDR3 DNA reads TGTGCCAGCTCCCCATCCGGGACAGGGTCCTATGGCTACACCTTC. The chain is built from TRBV18 and TRBJ1-2, with 9 bases aligning to TRBD1. CDR3 length equals 15 residues. Looked up from germline, CDR1 is KGHSH and CDR2 is LQKENI. Germline trimming cut 6 bases from V and 4 bases from J; bases unmatched to any gene: 9.

The chain carries TRBV2 and TRBJ1-5; no definite D call. Germline CDR1 is SNHLY and CDR2 is FYNNEI. V dropped 5 bases and J dropped 8 bases, with 10 bases sitting between them. The CDR3 length is 12 residues. CDR3 amino acids: CASSPVDKPQHF. CDR3 bases: TGTGCCAGCAGTCCGGTTGATAAGCCCCAGCATTTT.

This sequence joins TRBV27 and TRBJ1-1, with D hard to call. V lost 7 bases, J lost 4 bases, and 16 bases lay in between. CDR1 and CDR2 from the germline V gene are MNHEY and SMNVEV (reference sequence). The CDR3 is 14 residues long. The CDR3 bases are TGTGCCAGCAAGTGGGGTCGGGGTACCACTGAAGCTTTCTTT. Protein: CASKWGRGTTEAFF.

V gene TRBV4-1 combines with J gene TRBJ2-2; D is undetermined. The length of the CDR3 is 14 residues. V shed 1 base and J shed 3 bases, with 6 bases lying between them. The germline CDR1 and CDR2 sequences are MGHRA and YSYEKL. CDR3 residues: CASSQGRDTGELFF. CDR3 nucleotides: TGCGCCAGCAGCCAAGGTAGAGACACCGGGGAGCTGTTTTTT.

The V call is TRBV5-8, the J call TRBJ1-5, with 8 nucleotides matching TRBD1. The junction had 9 bases not matched to a gene; V was cut back by 5 bases and J by 2 bases. CDR1 is SGHTS and CDR2 is YDEGEE in the germline V gene. This CDR3 contains 16 residues. The CDR3 DNA is TGTGCCAGCAGGGACCGACAGGGGCGAGGCAATCAGCCCCAGCATTTT. It encodes CASRDRQGRGNQPQHF.

V and J are TRBV19 and TRBJ1-5; TRBD1 might be the D (5 bases). The CDR3 extends over 13 amino acids. Deletions cut 3 bases from V and 5 bases from J, with 8 bases between. The germline gives CDR1 LNHDA, CDR2 SQIVND (reference sequence). The CDR3 loop is CASSMTRDQPQHF. The CDR3 nucleotides read TGTGCCAGTAGTATGACCAGGGATCAGCCCCAGCATTTT.

The chain recombines TRBV13 with TRBJ2-7, with D unresolved. The CDR3 extends over 12 amino acids. Germline V gives CDR1 PRHDT, CDR2 FYEKMQ (reference sequence). The ends were cut back, 1 base at V and 7 bases at J, with 8 bases in the middle. CDR3 coding DNA: TGTGCCAGCAGCTTAGCGGGTGGGGAGCAGTACTTC. Its protein is CASSLAGGEQYF. The full variable domain, its missing parts supplied by reference TRBV13 and TRBJ2-7, is AAGVIQSPRHLIKEKRETATLKCYPIPRHDTVYWYQQGPGQDPQFLISFYEKMQSDKGSIPDRFSAQQFSDYHSELNMSSLELGDSALYFCASSLAGGEQYFGPGTRLTVT.

A note on this clone: At one end the junction does not follow the germline gene, possibly because of a read error. The CDR3 protein is CSSSLGGTSGVNEQFF. The DNA of the CDR3 is TGTTCCAGCAGCTTAGGTGGGACTAGCGGGGTCAATGAGCAGTTCTTC. The chain uses TRBV7-9 and TRBJ2-1; 13 nucleotides line up with TRBD2. CDR3 length equals 16 residues. Germline values: CDR1 SEHNR, CDR2 FQNEAQ (reference sequence).